The 16 T cell receptor beta chains reported below all come from one sample, sequenced in a study of a mutant IDH1 vaccine in newly diagnosed glioma. The data were produced by immunoSEQ multiplex PCR, yet TCRdb's version contains in-frame clones alone and is incomplete. The sample consists of tens of thousands of clones, approximately 85% of them appearing once. No antigens are known for them. Time point given: week 5, during vaccination. Vaccinated patients received 300 ug of mutant IDH1 20-mer peptide per dose, with topical imiquimod. The specimen was PBMCs, collected from a glioma patient whose treatment included an IDH1 peptide vaccine. The receptor source for this set is a man aged 35-49 years with glioma.

The chain couples TRBV6-5 to TRBJ2-3; TRBD2 matches at 9 bases. This CDR3 is built from 15 residues. Per the germline V gene, CDR1 is MNHEY and CDR2 is SVGAGI. J gave up 4 bases and V 0 bases, and 2 bases lay outside the gene matches. CDR3 sequence reads: CASSYSSGRSDTQYF. In DNA, the CDR3 is TGTGCCAGCAGTTACTCGAGCGGGAGGTCAGATACGCAGTATTTT.

This chain connects TRBV10-3 to TRBJ2-3; 13 bases align to TRBD2. Germline lookup yields CDR1 ENHRY and CDR2 SYGVKD. Unmatched junction bases numbered 17, after V lost 11 bases and J lost 0 bases. This CDR3 comprises 19 residues. Here the CDR3 DNA reads TGTGCCGCCAGGGACAGTACCGGGACTAGCGGGGCTAGCACAGATACGCAGTATTTT. It translates to CAARDSTGTSGASTDTQYF.

The V gene is TRBV7-2, the J gene TRBJ2-7; TRBD2 matches 10 bases. Germline loops: CDR1 SGHTA, CDR2 FQGNSA. The CDR3 is 16 amino acids. J was trimmed by 0 bases and V by 1 base; bases with no gene match: 3. CDR3 nucleotides: TGTGCCAGCAGCTTAGGGACTAGCGGCCCCTCCTACGAGCAGTACTTC. Its translation: CASSLGTSGPSYEQYF.

The CDR3 loop reads CASSYLQGSYEQYF. The CDR3 bases are TGTGCCAGCAGTTACTTACAGGGCTCCTACGAGCAGTACTTC. The rearrangement uses TRBV6-6 and TRBJ2-7, with D possibly being TRBD1 (6 bases). Germline CDR1 MNHNY, CDR2 SVGAGI (reference sequence). This CDR3 is built from 14 residues. The V gene lost 1 base and the J gene lost 0 bases, with 7 bases spanning the gap.

The chain joins TRBV5-1 to TRBJ2-5; D not certain. The germline CDR1 and CDR2 sequences are SGHRS and YFSETQ. The CDR3 length is 13 residues. Trimming shortened V by 4 bases and J by 7 bases, and 14 bases separated the two germline ends. CDR3 amino acids: CASSAESGWTQYF. The CDR3 nucleotides are TGCGCCAGCAGCGCCGAATCCGGGTGGACCCAGTACTTC.

This chain links TRBV5-1 with TRBJ2-3, with TRBD2 matching 10 bases. Germline V gives CDR1 SGHRS, CDR2 YFSETQ. CDR3 length: 19 residues. With V trimmed by 0 bases and J by 2 bases, 12 bases remained unmatched. The CDR3 loop reads CASSLGVLAGVSFTDTQYF. The CDR3 DNA reads TGCGCCAGCAGCTTGGGGGTGCTAGCGGGAGTATCCTTCACAGATACGCAGTATTTT.

The chain has TRBV2 and TRBJ2-1; 11 bases map to TRBD2. V lost 4 bases and J lost 5; bases outside the gene matches: 4. There are 15 residues in the CDR3. Germline assignment: CDR1 SNHLY and CDR2 FYNNEI. The CDR3 sequence: CASSVGLADNNEQFF. As DNA, the CDR3 is TGTGCCAGCAGTGTGGGACTAGCGGATAACAATGAGCAGTTCTTC.

A single count supports this clone. The chain carries TRBV7-9 and TRBJ1-5; D is perhaps TRBD1 (5 bases). The CDR3 spans 14 residues. The V gene lost 1 base and the J gene lost 2 bases, with 6 bases spanning the gap. Germline values: CDR1 SEHNR, CDR2 FQNEAQ (reference sequence). The CDR3 region is CASSLGGGNQPQHF. For the CDR3, the DNA is TGTGCCAGCAGCTTAGGAGGGGGCAATCAGCCCCAGCATTTT.

The rearrangement links TRBV6-1 to TRBJ1-3; D is perhaps TRBD1 (6 bases). The germline V gene has CDR1 MNHNS and CDR2 SASEGT. The ends were cut back, 4 bases at V and 0 bases at J, with 10 bases in the middle. The CDR3 is 15 residues long. The CDR3 nucleotides read TGTGCCAGCAGTGGCGGACAGCTCTCTGGAAACACCATATATTTT. Amino acid sequence: CASSGGQLSGNTIYF.

Here the CDR3 DNA reads TGTGCCAGCTCAGGGACCCAGACGACCTACGAGCAGTACTTC. It is translated as CASSGTQTTYEQYF. The chain carries TRBV18 and TRBJ2-7, with D perhaps TRBD1 or TRBD2 (5 bases each). Germline assignment: CDR1 KGHSH and CDR2 LQKENI. CDR3 length equals 14 residues. The V and J ends lost 5 bases and 2 bases respectively, with 13 bases between them.

This chain uses TRBV21-1 with TRBJ2-7; TRBD2, the table's D call, was not compared with the DNA. TRBV21-1 is a documented pseudogene. This CDR3 is 18 amino acids long. The CDR3 region has the DNA TGTGCCAGCAGCAAATCATCGGGTAGGCAAGGCAGACTATACGAGCAGTACTTC. It yields the protein CASSKSSGRQGRLYEQYF.

The sample holds one count of this clone. The chain combines TRBV4-1 with TRBJ2-7; tentatively, D is TRBD1 (7 bases). The CDR3 has 17 amino acids. Germline CDR1 MGHRA, CDR2 YSYEKL. V gave up 0 bases and J gave up 4 bases, with 19 bases separating them. The DNA of the CDR3 is TGCGCCAGCAGCCAAGAGGGACTGTCAGGGGGAAGGTACGAGCAGTACTTC. This encodes CASSQEGLSGGRYEQYF.

This chain connects TRBV28 to TRBJ2-7; tentative D call: TRBD1 (6 bases). The CDR3 runs 12 residues. Trimming took off 5 bases at V and 10 bases at J, with 15 bases between the two ends. CDR1 is MDHEN, CDR2 SYDVKM, per germline. The CDR3 reads CASSQLTGSQYF. CDR3 bases: TGTGCCAGCAGTCAACTTACAGGGAGCCAGTACTTC.

V gene TRBV4-2 combines with J gene TRBJ2-1; 7 nucleotides agree with TRBD2. The germline gives CDR1 LGHNA, CDR2 YNFKEQ. After removal of 2 bases from V and 9 bases from J, the junction contained 7 bases not matched to a gene. The CDR3 length is 14 residues. CDR3 residues: CASSQPSGTAEQFF. The CDR3 coding sequence is TGTGCCAGCAGCCAACCTAGCGGAACGGCTGAGCAGTTCTTC.

This clone was seen once. The rearrangement links TRBV11-2 to TRBJ2-7, with D perhaps matching TRBD2 (5 bases). V shed 1 base and J shed 5 bases, with 12 bases lying between them. This CDR3 region has 14 residues. Germline loops: CDR1 SGHAT, CDR2 FQNNGV. CDR3 sequence (DNA): TGTGCCAGCAGCTTAGGTTTAGCGAGGAACGAGCAGTACTTC. This gives the protein CASSLGLARNEQYF.

The V and J genes are TRBV21-1 and TRBJ2-3; the listed D gene, TRBD2, was not tested against the DNA. TRBV21-1 has pseudogene status. This CDR3 has 17 amino acids. The CDR3 DNA sequence: TGTGCCAGCAGCAAAGTAGGACTAGCGGGAAGCACAGATACGCAGTATTTT. It specifies CASSKVGLAGSTDTQYF.